The clone carrying this TCR beta chain has just a few counts. Its antigen is not identified. A J-beta primer mix and a sample-barcoded 5' primer were used in a second PCR of about 7 to 11 cycles. TCRdb reprocessed the 5' RACE reads via MiXCR and lists one record per CDR3 protein. The repertoire holds about 1.5 million distinct CDR3 sequences, with less than 45% as singletons. This sample is part of a study of blood T cells in healthy people across ages. General observations from the study: Estimated diversity across one million T cells was deemed an underestimate.

Germline V gives CDR1 MNHEY, CDR2 SVGEGT. This CDR3 is 18 amino acids long. V dropped 5 bases and J dropped 0; count of bases not matched to a gene: 6. Sequenced material: blood. This receptor was taken from a woman under 30 in good health. This rearrangement joins TRBV6-2 or TRBV6-3 to TRBJ2-6; 11 bases are a match to TRBD2. This chain's CDR3 is CASSTGTSGTSGANVLTF. The CDR3 DNA reads as TGTGCCAGCAGTACAGGGACTAGCGGTACCTCTGGGGCCAACGTCCTGACTTTC.